This T cell receptor beta chain was identified during a study of siplizumab effects on memory and regulatory T cells. Produced via immunoSEQ multiplex PCR; TCRdb's table is partial and in-frame only. The repertoire holds 100,000 or so clones, roughly nine tenths seen once, with around 0.68% in the top ten. This CDR3 has 13 residues. V was pared by 7 bases and J by 0 bases, with 10 bases between. Germline V gives CDR1 SGHRS, CDR2 YFSETQ. The receptor was derived from a human donor in good health. The J gene is TRBJ1-2, the V gene TRBV5-1; possible D gene TRBD1, 6 bases. The specimen was Tregs sorted from blood. Written as DNA, the CDR3 is TGCGCCAGCGGACGGACAGCTAACTATGGCTACACCTTC. Protein product: CASGRTANYGYTF. Full variable domain (missing parts from reference TRBV5-1 and TRBJ1-2): KAGVTQTPRYLIKTRGQQVTLSCSPISGHRSVSWYQQTPGQGLQFLFEYFSETQRNKGNFPGRFSGRQFSNSRSEMNVSTLELGDSALYLCASGRTANYGYTFGSGTRLTVV.